This entry concerns a single T cell receptor (beta chain). The antigen is undetermined. These data are taken from a study of shared clonotypes between healthy human individuals. Study-level results: Limited genetic and exposure-history diversity came from having few donors.

Here immunoSEQ multiplex PCR was the method, and the copy in TCRdb shows in-frame clones only, minus some. The sample has about half a million clones, around four fifths seen once. The CDR3 runs to 13 residues. Germline CDR1 SGHAT, CDR2 FQNNGV. V lost 8 bases, J lost 2 bases, and 13 bases lay in between. Sequencing was done on a sample of PBMCs. The chain carries TRBV11-2 and TRBJ2-7, with D uncertain. The sequence derives from a woman aged 40 to 50 in good health. Some clones in this sample may be carry-over from other donors' samples. In nucleotides, the CDR3 is TGTGCCAGCGGCAAGGGTACTACCTACGAGCAGTACTTC. This codes for CASGKGTTYEQYF.